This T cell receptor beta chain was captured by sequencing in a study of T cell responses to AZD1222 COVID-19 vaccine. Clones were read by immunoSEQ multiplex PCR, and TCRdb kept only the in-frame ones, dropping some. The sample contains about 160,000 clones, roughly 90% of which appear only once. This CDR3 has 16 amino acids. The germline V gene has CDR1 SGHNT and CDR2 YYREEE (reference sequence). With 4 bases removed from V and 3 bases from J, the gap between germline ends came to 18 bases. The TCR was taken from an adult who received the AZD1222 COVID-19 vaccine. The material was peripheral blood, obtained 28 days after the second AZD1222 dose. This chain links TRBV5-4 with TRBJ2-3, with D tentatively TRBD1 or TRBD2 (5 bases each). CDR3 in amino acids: CASSGGVYASTDTQYF. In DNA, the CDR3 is TGTGCCAGCAGCGGGGGAGTCTATGCGAGTACAGATACGCAGTATTTT. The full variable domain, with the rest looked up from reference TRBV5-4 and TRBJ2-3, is ETGVTQSPTHLIKTRGQQVTLRCSSQSGHNTVSWYQQALGQGPQFIFQYYREEENGRGNFPPRFSGLQFPNYSSELNVNALELDDSALYLCASSGGVYASTDTQYFGPGTRLTVL.